The clone carrying this T cell receptor (beta chain) was seen a handful of times. Its antigen is as yet unknown. Only in-frame clones appear in the TCRdb table, and some are missing; sequencing was by immunoSEQ multiplex PCR. The data hold approximately 41,000 clones, with more than 60% observed a single time. This entry belongs to a study of a mutant IDH1 vaccine in newly diagnosed glioma. Turning to the study itself: Eight vaccinations reached patients in weeks 1, 3, 5, 7, 11, 15, 19 and 23. Study-level points and caveats: Pseudoprogression looked unconnected to shifts in top peripheral T cell clonotypes. Of the patients, around 93% had vaccine-induced immune responses.

The sample's time point: week 23, last vaccination. The study gave 300 ug of mutant IDH1 20-mer peptide per vaccine dose, with topical imiquimod. This CDR3 is built from 16 residues. Per germline, CDR1 MGHRA and CDR2 YSYEKL. V was clipped by 1 base and J by 6 bases; unmatched bases: 7. The chain recombines TRBV4-1 with TRBJ1-1, with 11 bases aligning to TRBD1. This TCR was recovered from a woman aged 40-49 years with glioma. Some clones in this sample may be carry-over from other donors' samples. Source: PBMCs, taken from a glioma patient whose treatment included an IDH1 peptide vaccine. The CDR3 DNA sequence: TGCGCCAGCAGCCAAGCTTCTGGACAGGGGGCATCTGAAGCTTTCTTT. Its protein product is CASSQASGQGASEAFF.